Listed here is a single T cell receptor (beta chain). The V segment lost 2 bases and the J segment 5 bases; nucleotides outside the gene matches: 6. This CDR3 contains 15 residues. Germline assignment: CDR1 SNHLY and CDR2 FYNNEI. The data belong to a study of blood T cell repertoires in COVID-19. Across the study: T cells, B-cell-depleted T cells, or PBMCs supplied cDNA or gDNA.

Per the original methods: Researchers report that nucleated cell counts were estimated from reference gene primer amplification. Sequencing was performed with immunoSEQ multiplex PCR; in TCRdb, only in-frame clones are kept and a portion is missing. The DNA gave D and trimming, while V, J and clone size come from that table. The table records 470,000 or so clones, roughly 88% of them present only once. This chain uses TRBV2 with TRBJ1-2, with 9 bases identical to TRBD1. This clonotype originated in a human donor in a cohort sampled during active COVID-19. The source material was peripheral blood. The CDR3 spells CASSELGQGVYGYTF. The CDR3 DNA reads TGTGCCAGCAGTGAACTGGGACAGGGCGTATATGGCTACACCTTC.